Each of the 21 T cell receptor beta chains below was sequenced from the same sample in a study of blood T cell repertoires in COVID-19. TCRdb's copy holds only in-frame clones and misses some; the assay was immunoSEQ multiplex PCR. This table holds roughly 120,000 clones, roughly 80% found once. Sequencing was carried out using peripheral blood. Receptor source: a human donor in a cohort sampled during active or convalescent COVID-19.

The chain couples TRBV18 to TRBJ2-2; 10 bases line up with TRBD1. The ends lost 4 bases at V and 2 bases at J; junction bases unmatched: 7. Germline V gene sequence: CDR1 KGHSH, CDR2 LQKENI. CDR3 length equals 17 residues. Written as DNA, the CDR3 is TGTGCCAGCTCACTGACCGGGACAGGGGTTAACACCGGGGAGCTGTTTTTT. Protein: CASSLTGTGVNTGELFF.

The chain joins TRBV10-3 to TRBJ2-5, with D perhaps TRBD2 (5 bases). The ends were cut back, 0 bases at V and 2 bases at J, with 13 bases in the middle. The CDR3 has 16 residues. Per the germline V gene, CDR1 is ENHRY and CDR2 is SYGVKD. The CDR3 region has the DNA TGTGCCATCAGTGAGTCCACGGGAAACGCACAAGAGACCCAGTACTTC. Its protein product is CAISESTGNAQETQYF.

The chain has TRBV6-6 and TRBJ1-3; 7 bases are a match to TRBD1. This CDR3 spans 14 amino acids. V dropped 2 bases and J dropped 4; count of bases not matched to a gene: 2. Germline loops: CDR1 MNHNY, CDR2 SVGAGI (reference sequence). The CDR3 DNA sequence: TGTGCCAGCAGTTACACGGGACAGGGAAACACCATATATTTT. Its translation: CASSYTGQGNTIYF.

The rearrangement links TRBV7-9 to TRBJ1-5, with D uncertain. V was cut by 5 bases and J by 2 bases, with 7 bases left in between. The CDR3 is 13 residues long. Per germline, CDR1 SEHNR and CDR2 FQNEAQ (reference sequence). The CDR3 DNA sequence: TGTGCCAGCAGCAGCTTTGGCAATCAGCCCCAGCATTTT. Amino acid sequence: CASSSFGNQPQHF.

This chain joins TRBV6-5 and TRBJ1-2; D remains unclear. The CDR3 runs 14 residues. CDR1 MNHEY and CDR2 SVGAGI come from the germline V gene. Deletions cut 6 bases from V and 10 bases from J, with 21 bases between. The CDR3 coding sequence is TGTGCCAGCAGGCGGATGGTGGTGAAGATGGCCTACACCTTC. It codes for CASRRMVVKMAYTF.

This rearrangement joins TRBV3-1 (or the pseudogene TRBV3-2) to TRBJ2-6; 10 positions agree with TRBD1. The CDR3 is 17 amino acids. The V gene's germline CDR1 is LGHDT and CDR2 YNNKEL (reference sequence). Trimming cost V 3 bases and J 1 base; bases outside gene matches: 3. The CDR3 loop reads CASSQDRGLSGANVLTF. CDR3 bases: TGTGCCAGCAGCCAGGACAGGGGGTTATCTGGGGCCAACGTCCTGACTTTC.

In this sample, this clone turned up a few times. V is TRBV5-6 and J is TRBJ1-4; D not certain. Germline values: CDR1 SGHDT, CDR2 YYEEEE. The V gene lost 0 bases and the J gene lost 3 bases, with 12 bases spanning the gap. This CDR3 has 16 amino acids. CDR3 residues: CASSLGGLLANEKLFF. CDR3 nucleotide sequence: TGTGCCAGCAGCTTGGGTGGACTCCTGGCTAATGAAAAACTGTTTTTT.

The chain is built from TRBV7-2 and TRBJ1-6, with D maybe TRBD1 (6 bases). The CDR3 sequence is 13 residues long. V lost 7 bases and J lost 3, with 7 bases in between. Germline CDR1 SGHTA, CDR2 FQGNSA. The CDR3 bases are TGTGCCAGCAACAGGGACTATAATTCACCCCTCCACTTT. As protein: CASNRDYNSPLHF.

CDR3 DNA sequence: TGTGCCAGTAGTACAACATGGGGACACAATCAGCCCCAGCATTTT. Amino acid sequence: CASSTTWGHNQPQHF. This chain uses TRBV19 with TRBJ1-5, with D maybe TRBD1 (6 bases). CDR3 length: 15 residues. Germline V lookup: CDR1 LNHDA, CDR2 SQIVND (reference sequence). Trimming pared 4 bases from V and 3 bases from J, leaving 13 bases between.

J is TRBJ1-2 and V is TRBV2, with 10 bases fitting TRBD1. V shed 7 bases, J shed 2 bases, and the junction held 10 bases outside the gene matches. The CDR3 runs 16 residues. Germline V lookup: CDR1 SNHLY, CDR2 FYNNEI. CDR3 residues: CASNRDRGTKNYGYTF. CDR3 nucleotide sequence: TGTGCCAGCAACCGGGACAGGGGAACTAAAAACTATGGCTACACCTTC.

The rearrangement links TRBV9 to TRBJ2-2, with D hard to call. Germline CDR1 is SGDLS and CDR2 is YYNGEE. The V and J ends lost 4 bases and 7 bases respectively, with 11 bases between them. The CDR3 covers 13 residues. The DNA for the CDR3 is TGTGCCAGCAGCACCGGGTCCATCGGGGAGCTGTTTTTT. This gives the protein CASSTGSIGELFF.

As for this clone: Compared with germline, one end of the junction differs, possibly owing to a read error. The chain couples TRBV19 to TRBJ1-5; 7 bases map to TRBD1. The CDR3 extends over 11 amino acids. Germline V gene data show CDR1 as LNHDA and CDR2 as SQIVND (reference sequence). Written as DNA, the CDR3 is TGTGCCAGTAGTATCGGACAGGCTCGGCTTTTT. Amino acid sequence: CASSIGQARLF. Filled out from reference TRBV19 and TRBJ1-5, the complete variable domain reads DGGITQSPKYLFRKEGQNVTLSCEQNLNHDAMYWYRQDPGQGLRLIYYSQIVNDFQKGDIAEGYSVSREKKESFPLTVTSAQKNPTAFYLCASSIGQARLFGDGTRLSIL.

The V call is TRBV3-1 (or the pseudogene TRBV3-2), the J call TRBJ1-1, with 7 bases fitting TRBD1. The CDR3 covers 16 residues. V was clipped by 4 bases and J by 0 bases; unmatched bases: 8. CDR1 LGHDT and CDR2 YNNKEL come from the germline V gene (reference sequence). The CDR3 DNA follows: TGTGCCAGCAGCCCGTCCTGGGACAGATTGAACACTGAAGCTTTCTTT. Amino acids: CASSPSWDRLNTEAFF.

The rearrangement links TRBV4-2 to TRBJ2-1, with TRBD1 identical over 7 bases. The ends lost 3 bases at V and 4 bases at J; junction bases unmatched: 6. Per germline, CDR1 LGHNA and CDR2 YNFKEQ. This CDR3 has 15 residues. CDR3 sequence reads: CASSQDRQGYNEQFF. Written as DNA, the CDR3 is TGTGCCAGCAGCCAGGACAGGCAGGGGTACAATGAGCAGTTCTTC.

The genes are TRBV12-5 and TRBJ2-7; 8 bases agree with TRBD1. V lost 6 bases, J lost 5 bases, and 6 bases stayed unmatched. This CDR3 has 13 amino acids. Germline assignment: CDR1 LGHNT and CDR2 FRNRAP. The CDR3 is CASGTDRVHEQYF. The CDR3 DNA reads as TGTGCTAGTGGAACGGACAGGGTGCACGAGCAGTACTTC.

The chain links TRBV29-1 to TRBJ2-4; 9 positions match TRBD1. This CDR3 region has 15 residues. Germline CDR1 SQVTM, CDR2 ANQGSEA. Germline trimming cut 1 base from V and 2 bases from J; bases unmatched to any gene: 3. Written as DNA, the CDR3 is TGCAGCGTTGAAGCAACAGGGGGCACCAAAAACATTCAGTACTTC. Translated: CSVEATGGTKNIQYF.

There are a few counts of this clone. This rearrangement joins TRBV28 to TRBJ1-4, with D unresolved. CDR1 and CDR2 from the germline V gene are MDHEN and SYDVKM. The CDR3 loop spans 17 amino acids. V dropped 1 base and J dropped 8 bases, with 20 bases sitting between them. The CDR3 bases are TGTGCCAGCAGTTTATTTGCAACCCGGCTGAGGGAAGAAAAACTGTTTTTT. Encoded protein: CASSLFATRLREEKLFF.

The V call is TRBV9, the J call TRBJ2-5; 8 bases fit TRBD2. Trimming removed 2 bases from V and 1 base from J; junction bases left unmatched: 7. Germline loops: CDR1 SGDLS, CDR2 YYNGEE. The CDR3 extends over 16 amino acids. The CDR3 sequence: CASSVLGGVSQETQYF. The CDR3 region has the DNA TGTGCCAGCAGCGTTCTCGGGGGGGTCAGCCAAGAGACCCAGTACTTC. The entire variable domain, with the rest obtained from reference TRBV9 and TRBJ2-5, is as follows: DSGVTQTPKHLITATGQRVTLRCSPRSGDLSVYWYQQSLDQGLQFLIQYYNGEERAKGNILERFSAQQFPDLHSELNLSSLELGDSALYFCASSVLGGVSQETQYFGPGTRLLVL.

There are a few counts of this clone. Here the CDR3 DNA reads TGTGCCAGCAGCTTAGGGTACAGTGGCTACACCTTC. This codes for CASSLGYSGYTF. The chain carries TRBV7-2 and TRBJ1-2; D is ambiguous. The V end was cut by 1 base, the J end by 7 bases, with 7 bases between. This CDR3 region has 12 residues. The germline V gene has CDR1 SGHTA and CDR2 FQGNSA. Full variable domain (rest looked up from reference TRBV7-2 and TRBJ1-2): GAGVSQSPSNKVTEKGKDVELRCDPISGHTALYWYRQSLGQGLEFLIYFQGNSAPDKSGLPSDRFSAERTGGSVSTLTIQRTQQEDSAVYLCASSLGYSGYTFGSGTRLTVV.

V gene TRBV4-2 combines with J gene TRBJ2-2; TRBD2 agrees at 10 bases. The J segment lost 2 bases and the V segment lost 0 bases, leaving 6 bases of the junction unmatched. Germline assignment: CDR1 LGHNA and CDR2 YNFKEQ. This CDR3 spans 18 amino acids. CDR3 nucleotide sequence: TGTGCCAGCAGCCAAGATCCTAGCGGGGGCTTTAACACCGGGGAGCTGTTTTTT. The encoded protein is CASSQDPSGGFNTGELFF.

V is TRBV10-1 and J is TRBJ2-7, with 7 bases that match TRBD1. From germline, CDR1 is WNHNN and CDR2 SYGVQD (reference sequence). This CDR3 has 13 residues. V dropped 6 bases and J dropped 2; count of bases not matched to a gene: 4. The CDR3: CASSRGTAYEQYF. The DNA for the CDR3 is TGCGCCAGCAGCCGAGGGACAGCCTACGAGCAGTACTTC.